These 22 T cell receptor beta chains share one sample of origin, sequenced in a study of blood T cell repertoires in COVID-19. The table came from immunoSEQ multiplex PCR; TCRdb's copy has only in-frame clones and leaves some out. Here the sample spans 190,000 or so clones, around 87% being singletons. Sequenced: peripheral blood. All receptors derive from a man aged 40-50 years with active or convalescent COVID-19.

J is TRBJ1-2 and V is TRBV6-2 or TRBV6-3; unclear D gene. CDR3 length: 13 amino acids. V was clipped by 1 base and J by 4 bases, with 7 bases between them. Germline V lookup: CDR1 MNHEY, CDR2 SVGEGT. CDR3 DNA: TGTGCCAGCAGTTACTGGCAGATCTATGGCTACACCTTC. It is translated as CASSYWQIYGYTF.

V and J are TRBV10-2 and TRBJ2-2, with TRBD1 matching over 8 bases. The CDR3 consists of 13 residues. Germline CDR1 and CDR2: WSHSY and SAAADI. V lost 4 bases, J lost 6 bases, and 1 base stayed unmatched. CDR3 nucleotides: TGCGCCAGCAGTGGGACAGGGTCCGGGGAGCTGTTTTTT. Amino acid sequence: CASSGTGSGELFF.

The chain is built from TRBV5-4 and TRBJ2-5; 10 bases are a match to TRBD2. CDR1 is SGHNT, CDR2 YYREEE, per germline (reference sequence). V dropped 0 bases and J dropped 2; count of bases not matched to a gene: 4. CDR3 size: 16 residues. The CDR3 is CASSLALAGIQETQYF. The CDR3, as DNA: TGTGCCAGCAGCTTGGCACTAGCGGGGATACAAGAGACCCAGTACTTC. Filled out from reference TRBV5-4 and TRBJ2-5, the complete variable domain reads ETGVTQSPTHLIKTRGQQVTLRCSSQSGHNTVSWYQQALGQGPQFIFQYYREEENGRGNFPPRFSGLQFPNYSSELNVNALELDDSALYLCASSLALAGIQETQYFGPGTRLLVL.

This clone was observed a single time. The rearrangement uses TRBV4-2 and TRBJ2-2; weak D call: TRBD2 (6 bases). This CDR3 contains 16 residues. Trimming shortened V by 1 base and J by 4 bases, and 13 bases separated the two germline ends. The germline V gene has CDR1 LGHNA and CDR2 YNFKEQ. The CDR3: CASSQAGWDSTGELFF. CDR3 nucleotides: TGTGCCAGCAGCCAAGCCGGGTGGGACTCCACCGGGGAGCTGTTTTTT.

J is TRBJ1-6 and V is TRBV6-4, with 8 bases lining up with TRBD1. V shed 3 bases and J 9 bases; nucleotides not matched to a gene: 4. The CDR3 totals 14 residues. The germline gives CDR1 MRHNA, CDR2 SNTAGT. This CDR3 is CASSEAGGGSPLHF. The CDR3 nucleotides read TGTGCCAGCAGTGAAGCAGGGGGCGGTTCACCCCTCCACTTT.

The rearrangement joins TRBV19 to TRBJ2-7, with D perhaps TRBD1 (5 bases). Germline values: CDR1 LNHDA, CDR2 SQIVND (reference sequence). The CDR3 length is 14 residues. V was shortened by 7 bases and J by 0 bases, with 13 bases between the two germline ends. CDR3 sequence: CASNTGPGSYEQYF. The CDR3 nucleotides are TGTGCCAGTAATACAGGCCCGGGCTCCTACGAGCAGTACTTC.

The genes are TRBV28 and TRBJ2-7; 15 nucleotides line up with TRBD2. The CDR3 runs to 17 residues. The trim removed 6 bases at V and 2 bases at J, leaving 8 bases unmatched. The germline V gene has CDR1 MDHEN and CDR2 SYDVKM. The CDR3 spells CASRRTSGGGLPYEQYF. The DNA of the CDR3 is TGTGCCAGCAGACGGACTAGCGGGGGGGGCCTACCCTACGAGCAGTACTTC.

The chain combines TRBV19 with TRBJ1-2; unclear D gene. Germline V gives CDR1 LNHDA, CDR2 SQIVND (reference sequence). The length of the CDR3 is 11 residues. The CDR3: CEEGSGYGYTF. The CDR3 DNA reads TGTGAGGAGGGATCAGGCTATGGCTACACCTTC.

The rearrangement joins TRBV6-6 to TRBJ2-7, with a possible D match to TRBD1 (5 bases). Looked up from germline, CDR1 is MNHNY and CDR2 is SVGAGI (reference sequence). CDR3 length: 16 residues. V gave up 6 bases and J gave up 4 bases, with 22 bases separating them. In DNA form, the CDR3 reads TGTGCCAGCAGCATACTCAAGGGGCAGGGCAAATACGAGCAGTACTTC. Translating gives CASSILKGQGKYEQYF.

The chain links TRBV6-2 or TRBV6-3 to TRBJ1-2; 7 nucleotides align to TRBD1. V trimming: 5 bases; J trimming: 4 bases; junction bases outside the gene matches: 7. The CDR3 covers 14 residues. In germline, CDR1 is MNHEY, CDR2 SVGEGT. CDR3 region: CASSPTGLVYGYTF. In DNA, the CDR3 is TGTGCCAGCAGTCCGACAGGGCTGGTCTATGGCTACACCTTC.

The chain links TRBV12-3 or TRBV12-4 to TRBJ2-2; TRBD1 is a possible D gene (5 bases). The V gene lost 7 bases and the J gene lost 7 bases, with 13 bases spanning the gap. This CDR3 is 13 amino acids long. CDR3 nucleotides: TGTGCCAGCAAACAGGATGTTATCGGGGAGCTGTTTTTT. As protein: CASKQDVIGELFF.

CDR3 amino acids: CASSPGLAGTTDTQYF. CDR3 DNA sequence: TGTGCCAGCTCCCCAGGACTAGCGGGGACCACAGATACGCAGTATTTT. V gene TRBV18 combines with J gene TRBJ2-3; TRBD2 aligns across 12 bases. V lost 6 bases, J lost 2 bases, and 6 bases stayed unmatched. CDR3 length: 16 amino acids. CDR1 KGHSH and CDR2 LQKENI come from the germline V gene. Looking up the rest from reference TRBV18 and TRBJ2-3 gives the full variable domain: NAGVMQNPRHLVRRRGQEARLRCSPMKGHSHVYWYRQLPEEGLKFMVYLQKENIIDESGMPKERFSAEFPKEGPSILRIQQVVRGDSAAYFCASSPGLAGTTDTQYFGPGTRLTVL.

The rearrangement uses TRBV27 and TRBJ1-2; D gene unclear. Trimming shortened V by 6 bases and J by 4 bases, and 15 bases separated the two germline ends. The germline V gene encodes CDR1 MNHEY and CDR2 SMNVEV (reference sequence). The CDR3 consists of 14 residues. The CDR3 DNA is TGTGCCAGCAGGAGGTTTGCGGGAGGCTATGGCTACACCTTC. It codes for CASRRFAGGYGYTF.

The chain joins TRBV6-5 to TRBJ2-1; 9 positions agree with TRBD2. Germline lookup yields CDR1 MNHEY and CDR2 SVGAGI. The CDR3 is 16 amino acids. Trimming cost V 3 bases and J 7 bases; bases outside gene matches: 10. CDR3: CASSYGERGALNEQFF. In DNA, the CDR3 is TGTGCCAGCAGTTATGGCGAGCGGGGGGCACTGAATGAGCAGTTCTTC.

The rearrangement joins TRBV7-9 to TRBJ1-6; no firm D call. Trimming stripped 5 bases from V and 7 bases from J, with 9 bases between. The V gene's germline CDR1 is SEHNR and CDR2 FQNEAQ (reference sequence). The length of the CDR3 is 13 residues. CDR3 amino acids: CASSLSENSPLHF. CDR3 bases: TGTGCCAGCAGCCTTTCGGAGAATTCACCCCTCCACTTT.

V and J are TRBV6-5 and TRBJ2-7; TRBD1 aligns across 9 bases. This CDR3 region has 14 residues. Trimming took 4 bases from V and 2 from J; bases not matched to a gene: 3. Germline loops: CDR1 MNHEY, CDR2 SVGAGI. The chain's CDR3 is CASSSTGGTYEQYF. In DNA form, the CDR3 reads TGTGCCAGCAGTTCGACAGGGGGTACCTACGAGCAGTACTTC.

The J gene is TRBJ2-7, the V gene TRBV4-1; 7 bases align to TRBD2. CDR1 is MGHRA and CDR2 is YSYEKL in the germline V gene. J lost 0 bases, V lost 0 bases, and 5 bases had no gene match. This CDR3 contains 16 residues. Written as DNA, the CDR3 is TGCGCCAGCAGCCAAGAATGGGGGGGTAGCTCCTACGAGCAGTACTTC. Its protein is CASSQEWGGSSYEQYF.

As for this clone: Other nucleotide sequences in the sample specify the same CDR3. This chain joins TRBV7-2 and TRBJ2-7; weak D call: TRBD2 (6 bases). Trimming removed 1 base from V and 3 bases from J, with 10 bases in between. The CDR3 consists of 14 residues. CDR1 is SGHTA and CDR2 is FQGNSA in the germline V gene. The CDR3 protein is CASSLGQGGYEQYF. In DNA form, the CDR3 reads TGTGCCAGCAGCTTAGGGCAGGGAGGCTACGAGCAGTACTTC.

The chain uses TRBV27 and TRBJ1-1; D not certain. This CDR3 region has 14 residues. With 0 bases removed from V and 11 bases from J, the gap between germline ends came to 16 bases. The germline V gene has CDR1 MNHEY and CDR2 SMNVEV (reference sequence). CDR3: CASSLSAGTFVAFF. DNA for the CDR3: TGTGCCAGCAGTTTATCCGCGGGTACCTTTGTCGCTTTCTTT.

The chain employs TRBV3-1 (or the pseudogene TRBV3-2) and TRBJ1-1; weak D call: TRBD1 (6 bases). Germline values: CDR1 LGHDT, CDR2 YNNKEL (reference sequence). With 6 bases removed from V and 3 bases from J, the gap between germline ends came to 14 bases. CDR3 length equals 14 residues. DNA of the CDR3: TGTGCCAGCAGACACTTCGCAGGGGACACTGAAGCTTTCTTT. Translated: CASRHFAGDTEAFF.

In its sample, this clone was seen once. V is TRBV18 and J is TRBJ2-3; maybe TRBD2 (5 bases). The germline gives CDR1 KGHSH, CDR2 LQKENI. The CDR3 loop spans 13 amino acids. V gave up 3 bases and J gave up 8 bases, with 12 bases separating them. CDR3 nucleotides: TGTGCCAGCTCACCGGAGTTGGGAGTTACGCAGTATTTT. Protein sequence: CASSPELGVTQYF.

The chain combines TRBV19 with TRBJ2-5, with 9 bases identical to TRBD2. Per the germline V gene, CDR1 is LNHDA and CDR2 is SQIVND (reference sequence). V gave up 3 bases and J gave up 0 bases; unmatched junction bases: 8. This CDR3 has 17 residues. CDR3: CASSILASGDYQETQYF. Here the CDR3 DNA reads TGTGCCAGTAGTATTTTGGCTAGCGGGGACTACCAAGAGACCCAGTACTTC.